Reported below is one T cell receptor (beta chain). What it binds is not known. The data were obtained in a study of cytomegalovirus exposure and HLA in healthy donors. Study-wide points: In the analysis, some V segments, TRBV6-2 and TRBV6-3 included, were excluded as indistinguishable. In most subjects, TCR beta sequences reportedly gave accurate predictions of HLA-A and HLA-B alleles. Data from an earlier analysis indicated that most TCR beta V segments were productive either about 90% or about 30% of the time.

Samples came from healthy bone marrow donors. J was trimmed by 3 bases and V by 4 bases; bases with no gene match: 11. CDR1 and CDR2 from the germline V gene are SGHDN and FVKESK. CDR3 length: 17 residues. With 60 Vbeta and 13 Jbeta primers, the PCR was carried out. The data were produced by immunoSEQ multiplex PCR, yet TCRdb's version contains in-frame clones alone and is incomplete. This sample has about 140,000 clones; about four fifths occur once, and the top ten carry less than 3.5%. This TCR was sampled from a male donor in good health and CMV-seronegative. J is TRBJ1-4 and V is TRBV14; 7 bases are a match to TRBD1. Sample: PBMCs. The CDR3 loop is CASSLLQGPGANEKLFF. The CDR3 DNA sequence: TGTGCCAGCAGCCTGTTACAGGGGCCGGGAGCTAATGAAAAACTGTTTTTT.